The 7 T cell receptor beta chains below come from one sample, sequenced in a study of response to subunit inactivated influenza vaccine. TCRdb redid the calling of the RT-PCR reads with MiXCR, one entry per CDR3 protein. The sample has around 650,000 distinct CDR3 sequences; 15% to 18% are singletons. The material sequenced was PBMCs from blood, taken 11 to 12 days after vaccination. The receptors shown here come from a man aged 45 to 65 who received an inactivated influenza vaccine.

This clonotype turned up a few times. The chain recombines TRBV7-2 with TRBJ2-7; weak D call: TRBD2 (7 bases). CDR1 and CDR2 from the germline V gene are SGHTA and FQGNSA. The CDR3 covers 15 residues. V was pared by 5 bases and J by 3 bases, with 17 bases between. CDR3 protein: CASSRMAGARYEQYF. Written as DNA, the CDR3 is TGTGCCAGCAGCCGCATGGCGGGGGCGCGCTACGAGCAGTACTTC.

This chain links TRBV18 with TRBJ2-4, with 7 bases identical to TRBD1. After removal of 3 bases from V and 0 bases from J, the junction contained 8 bases not matched to a gene. Germline assignment: CDR1 KGHSH and CDR2 LQKENI. This CDR3 has 17 amino acids. The CDR3 here is CASSPPGQQIAKNIQYF. The CDR3 DNA reads TGTGCCAGCTCACCGCCGGGACAGCAGATAGCCAAAAACATTCAGTACTTC.

V gene TRBV9 combines with J gene TRBJ2-1, with D possibly TRBD2 on 5 matching bases. The CDR3 has 13 amino acids. The germline CDR1 and CDR2 sequences are SGDLS and YYNGEE. V was trimmed by 0 bases and J by 5 bases, leaving 6 bases between them. Written as DNA, the CDR3 is TGTGCCAGCAGCGTAGGGAGGCACAATGAGCAGTTCTTC. It codes for CASSVGRHNEQFF.

V is TRBV5-1 and J is TRBJ2-7, with 11 bases identical to TRBD2. CDR1 and CDR2 from the germline V gene are SGHRS and YFSETQ. The CDR3 has 16 amino acids. The trim removed 4 bases at V and 0 bases at J, leaving 6 bases unmatched. The DNA of the CDR3 is TGCGCCAGCAGCCAGCTAGCGGGAGGACCCTCCTACGAGCAGTACTTC. It translates to CASSQLAGGPSYEQYF.

This clonotype is medium-sized (0.01 to 0.1%). The chain couples TRBV5-1 to TRBJ1-1; 10 bases are shared with TRBD1. J was trimmed by 11 bases and V by 4 bases; bases with no gene match: 11. The V gene's germline CDR1 is SGHRS and CDR2 YFSETQ. The CDR3 has 14 residues. CDR3 bases: TGCGCCAGCAGCAACCGGGACAGGGGACTGGGGGCTTTCTTT. This encodes CASSNRDRGLGAFF. Variable domain in full (rest from reference TRBV5-1 and TRBJ1-1): KAGVTQTPRYLIKTRGQQVTLSCSPISGHRSVSWYQQTPGQGLQFLFEYFSETQRNKGNFPGRFSGRQFSNSRSEMNVSTLELGDSALYLCASSNRDRGLGAFFGQGTRLTVV.

The chain employs TRBV14 and TRBJ2-1; D gene unclear. Trimming pared 4 bases from V and 10 bases from J, leaving 14 bases between. This CDR3 contains 13 residues. Germline V lookup: CDR1 SGHDN, CDR2 FVKESK. DNA for the CDR3: TGTGCCAGCAGCCCCTCGATTTCAGGAGAGCAGTTCTTC. Translation gives CASSPSISGEQFF.

The chain couples TRBV6-1 to TRBJ1-6; no clear D gene. With 2 bases removed from V and 2 bases from J, the gap between germline ends came to 16 bases. Germline lookup yields CDR1 MNHNS and CDR2 SASEGT. This CDR3 has 18 residues. The CDR3 is CASSEYETSSTYNSPLHF. As DNA, the CDR3 is TGTGCCAGCAGTGAATATGAAACTTCGTCAACCTATAATTCACCCCTCCACTTT.